The 19 T cell receptor beta chains in this list originate from one sample, sequenced in a study of T cells in localized non-small cell lung cancer. TCRdb's table, derived via immunoSEQ multiplex PCR, lists solely in-frame clones and lacks some. The sample lists roughly 20,000 clones; approximately 91% were seen once. This sample comprised peripheral blood, obtained before any cancer treatment. The receptors here all came from a man between 35 and 75 years old with stage I lung adenocarcinoma.

J is TRBJ1-1 and V is TRBV11-2; D is unclear. Per germline, CDR1 SGHAT and CDR2 FQNNGV. This CDR3 spans 17 amino acids. V lost 5 bases and J 0 bases, leaving 19 bases between the germline ends. CDR3 DNA sequence: TGTGCCAGCAGCCATCTTATCGGTGGATTCATGAACACTGAAGCTTTCTTT. Translated: CASSHLIGGFMNTEAFF.

This chain links TRBV15 with TRBJ2-5; no firm D call. Germline CDR1 reads LNHNV; CDR2 reads YYDKDF (reference sequence). Trimming pared 0 bases from V and 2 bases from J, leaving 10 bases between. The CDR3 is 15 amino acids. The CDR3 region is CATSRDKSAQETQYF. Written as DNA, the CDR3 is TGTGCCACCAGCAGAGACAAATCAGCGCAAGAGACCCAGTACTTC.

The gene calls are TRBV11-2 and TRBJ2-7; D perhaps matches TRBD1 (6 bases). The V end lost 1 base, the J end lost 5 bases, and 12 bases lay between the germline ends. Germline V lookup: CDR1 SGHAT, CDR2 FQNNGV. The length of the CDR3 is 14 residues. CDR3 nucleotide sequence: TGTGCCAGCAGCTTAGGAGGACAGACGAACGAGCAGTACTTC. Amino acid sequence: CASSLGGQTNEQYF. Together with reference TRBV11-2 and TRBJ2-7, the CDR3 gives the full variable domain: EAGVAQSPRYKIIEKRQSVAFWCNPISGHATLYWYQQILGQGPKLLIQFQNNGVVDDSQLPKDRFSAERLKGVDSTLKIQPAKLEDSAVYLCASSLGGQTNEQYFGPGTRLTVT.

The V gene is TRBV5-1, the J gene TRBJ2-7, with TRBD1 matching over 7 bases. The CDR3 totals 16 residues. In germline, CDR1 is SGHRS, CDR2 YFSETQ. J was trimmed by 0 bases and V by 4 bases; bases with no gene match: 10. CDR3 sequence: CASSKDLGTVSYEQYF. DNA for the CDR3: TGCGCCAGCAGCAAGGACCTCGGGACAGTCTCCTACGAGCAGTACTTC.

The chain links TRBV9 to TRBJ2-7; 7 bases are a match to TRBD1. Germline V lookup: CDR1 SGDLS, CDR2 YYNGEE. V gave up 1 base and J gave up 2 bases; unmatched junction bases: 6. This CDR3 spans 15 amino acids. The CDR3 sequence is CASSVKGTDTYEQYF. The CDR3 DNA is TGTGCCAGCAGCGTAAAAGGGACAGATACCTACGAGCAGTACTTC.

V gene TRBV28 combines with J gene TRBJ1-5; D perhaps matches TRBD1 (5 bases). V lost 8 bases and J lost 2, with 13 bases in between. The length of the CDR3 is 14 residues. Germline assignment: CDR1 MDHEN and CDR2 SYDVKM. The CDR3 DNA reads as TGTGCCAGCGATTCACGGGGGGGCAATCAGCCCCAGCATTTT. Translating gives CASDSRGGNQPQHF.

The chain joins TRBV11-2 to TRBJ2-3; D is undetermined. The CDR3 extends over 12 amino acids. The ends were cut back, 5 bases at V and 0 bases at J, with 3 bases in the middle. Germline V gene data show CDR1 as SGHAT and CDR2 as FQNNGV. CDR3 loop: CASSPSTDTQYF. As DNA, the CDR3 is TGTGCCAGCAGCCCGAGCACAGATACGCAGTATTTT.

The chain has TRBV7-9 and TRBJ2-1; TRBD2 aligns across 11 bases. V gave up 1 base and J gave up 7 bases; unmatched junction bases: 9. CDR1 is SEHNR and CDR2 is FQNEAQ in the germline V gene (reference sequence). This CDR3 is 17 amino acids long. CDR3 loop: CASSLESSGRNVNEQFF. For the CDR3, the DNA is TGTGCCAGCAGCTTAGAGTCTAGCGGGAGGAATGTGAATGAGCAGTTCTTC. The full variable domain, its missing parts supplied by reference TRBV7-9 and TRBJ2-1, is DTGVSQNPRHKITKRGQNVTFRCDPISEHNRLYWYRQTLGQGPEFLTYFQNEAQLEKSRLLSDRFSAERPKGSFSTLEIQRTEQGDSAMYLCASSLESSGRNVNEQFFGPGTRLTVL.

CDR3 DNA sequence: TGTGCCAGCAGTTACTCCGGGGGAGACAATCAGCCCCAGCATTTT. It specifies CASSYSGGDNQPQHF. The chain joins TRBV6-5 to TRBJ1-5; perhaps TRBD1 as D (5 bases). Germline V gives CDR1 MNHEY, CDR2 SVGAGI. The germline V and J ends were trimmed by 0 bases and 3 bases, with 9 bases remaining between them. The CDR3 covers 15 residues.

V is TRBV7-2 and J is TRBJ1-4; 8 bases are shared with TRBD1. The CDR3 loop spans 13 amino acids. CDR1 is SGHTA and CDR2 is FQGNSA in the germline V gene. The V and J ends lost 5 bases and 8 bases, in that order; junction bases with no gene match: 4. The CDR3: CASSGQGNEKLFF. The CDR3 coding sequence is TGTGCCAGCAGCGGACAGGGAAACGAAAAACTGTTTTTT.

This clone came up a few times. The V call is TRBV19, the J call TRBJ1-2, with a tentative D call TRBD1 (6 bases). This CDR3 contains 15 residues. Germline V gene data show CDR1 as LNHDA and CDR2 as SQIVND (reference sequence). With 6 bases removed from V and 5 bases from J, the gap between germline ends came to 19 bases. DNA for the CDR3: TGTGCCAGTAGGGGGCCGGGACACGGAAAGTATGGCTACACCTTC. Amino acid sequence: CASRGPGHGKYGYTF.

The chain carries TRBV6-1 and TRBJ1-1; possible D gene TRBD1, 6 bases. Looked up from germline, CDR1 is MNHNS and CDR2 is SASEGT. This CDR3 contains 15 residues. V lost 8 bases and J 5 bases, leaving 21 bases between the germline ends. This CDR3 reads CASYSFGNRETEAFF. CDR3 bases: TGTGCCAGCTACAGTTTTGGTAACAGGGAAACTGAAGCTTTCTTT.

This chain joins TRBV15 and TRBJ2-3; 7 nucleotides agree with TRBD2. This CDR3 comprises 16 residues. The trim removed 2 bases at V and 1 base at J, leaving 6 bases unmatched. Per germline, CDR1 LNHNV and CDR2 YYDKDF (reference sequence). The CDR3 reads CATSRLGGEGTDTQYF. CDR3 coding DNA: TGTGCCACCAGCAGATTGGGGGGGGAAGGCACAGATACGCAGTATTTT.

The rearrangement uses TRBV15 and TRBJ2-5; 10 nucleotides agree with TRBD2. Germline lookup yields CDR1 LNHNV and CDR2 YYDKDF (reference sequence). This CDR3 comprises 13 residues. V lost 9 bases to trimming and J lost 5 bases; unmatched junction nucleotides: 6. CDR3 loop: CATSSGRWETQYF. The CDR3 DNA follows: TGTGCCACTTCTAGCGGGAGATGGGAGACCCAGTACTTC.

The rearrangement links TRBV14 to TRBJ1-1, with D unresolved. The CDR3 has 17 amino acids. The germline gives CDR1 SGHDN, CDR2 FVKESK. Trimming removed 4 bases at V and 3 bases at J, with 21 bases between. The CDR3 loop reads CASSPLDHMGPDTEAFF. The CDR3 region has the DNA TGTGCCAGCAGCCCACTAGATCATATGGGTCCGGACACTGAAGCTTTCTTT.

The rearrangement uses TRBV7-3 and TRBJ2-7; possible D gene TRBD2, 6 bases. Trimming took 3 bases from V and 9 from J, leaving 36 bases between them. The germline gives CDR1 SGHTA, CDR2 FQGTGA. This CDR3 has 20 residues. CDR3 DNA: TGTGCCAGCAGCTTGGGGGACTCGATTCTTTCCTTCTACGAGTCGGTTCGGCAGTACTTC. Translated: CASSLGDSILSFYESVRQYF.

This chain uses TRBV6-6 with TRBJ2-1; no reliable D call. The V gene's germline CDR1 is MNHNY and CDR2 SVGAGI (reference sequence). The CDR3 is 11 amino acids. V was pared by 10 bases and J by 5 bases, with 9 bases between. The DNA for the CDR3 is TGTGCCATCGGACGCCACAATGAGCAGTTCTTC. It codes for CAIGRHNEQFF.

V usage is TRBV29-1 and J usage is TRBJ2-2; 10 bases align to TRBD2. The CDR3 has 15 amino acids. The V gene's germline CDR1 is SQVTM and CDR2 ANQGSEA. The V gene end was trimmed by 2 bases and the J gene end by 4 bases; junction bases not matched to a gene: 4. This CDR3 reads CSVELSGRATGELFF. The CDR3 bases are TGCAGCGTTGAATTAAGCGGGAGGGCCACCGGGGAGCTGTTTTTT.

The genes are TRBV19 and TRBJ2-1, with 13 bases lining up with TRBD2. The V gene end was trimmed by 10 bases and the J gene end by 9 bases; junction bases not matched to a gene: 12. The CDR3 covers 15 residues. In germline, CDR1 is LNHDA, CDR2 SQIVND (reference sequence). CDR3: CATRLAGGLIREQFF. The CDR3 nucleotides read TGTGCCACCCGACTAGCGGGAGGCCTGATCCGTGAGCAGTTCTTC.